The present T cell receptor beta chain was sequenced within a study of blood T cell repertoires in COVID-19. Study background: Sample material is recorded as cDNA or gDNA derived from T cells, B-cell-depleted T cells, or PBMCs.

For recovered donors of Cohort 3, there were two negative PCRs, clearance, or symptom resolution. Sequencing used immunoSEQ multiplex PCR; TCRdb keeps in-frame clones, though not all of them. The sample consists of about 250,000 clones, around 86% of them appearing once. This CDR3 has 15 amino acids. The germline gives CDR1 LNHDA, CDR2 SQIVND (reference sequence). Trimming removed 5 bases from V and 0 bases from J, with 13 bases in between. The sequence came from a man aged 18 to 29 who had recovered from COVID-19. The source material was PBMCs or T cells enriched from blood (not recorded which). V and J are TRBV19 and TRBJ1-1; D might be TRBD1 (5 bases). This CDR3 is CASSSDRSMNTEAFF. The CDR3 DNA reads as TGTGCCAGTAGTTCAGACAGAAGCATGAACACTGAAGCTTTCTTT. The complete variable domain, with remaining parts taken from reference TRBV19 and TRBJ1-1, reads DGGITQSPKYLFRKEGQNVTLSCEQNLNHDAMYWYRQDPGQGLRLIYYSQIVNDFQKGDIAEGYSVSREKKESFPLTVTSAQKNPTAFYLCASSSDRSMNTEAFFGQGTRLTVV.